These 18 T cell receptor beta chains originate from one sample sequenced in a study of cytotoxic CD8 clonotypes in ibrutinib-treated CLL listed by TCRdb under 2021. Libraries were built with the immunoSEQ multiplex PCR assay. In TCRdb, the immuneACCESS table is reduced to in-frame sequences with V and J assigned. These tables do not hold every clone; where another copy was compared, an unresolved V gene accounts for under half, and the others remain unexplained. The sample table contains some 130,000 clones; only one count was recorded for 60% to 85% of them. In total, the top ten clones hold 4.5% to 6.5% of the sample. Per the publication, the time point label means: roughly 23 months on ibrutinib. The source material was PBMCs, sampled after 24 months of ibrutinib treatment. The source is a human donor with chronic lymphocytic leukemia.

The chain employs TRBV5-1 and TRBJ1-3; weak D call: TRBD1 (5 bases). Trimming removed 2 bases at V and 2 bases at J, with 11 bases between. Germline V gives CDR1 SGHRS, CDR2 YFSETQ. The CDR3 consists of 15 residues. CDR3 in DNA: TGCGCCAGCAGCTTAAGGGGAGTTGCTGGAAACACCATATATTTT. It yields the protein CASSLRGVAGNTIYF. Looking up the rest from reference TRBV5-1 and TRBJ1-3 gives the full variable domain: KAGVTQTPRYLIKTRGQQVTLSCSPISGHRSVSWYQQTPGQGLQFLFEYFSETQRNKGNFPGRFSGRQFSNSRSEMNVSTLELGDSALYLCASSLRGVAGNTIYFGEGSWLTVV.

The chain links TRBV7-9 to TRBJ2-1, with unresolved D. V was pared by 1 base and J by 7 bases, with 5 bases between. The CDR3 has 12 amino acids. The germline V gene encodes CDR1 SEHNR and CDR2 FQNEAQ (reference sequence). In nucleotides, the CDR3 is TGTGCCAGCAGCTTAGGGCGGAATGAGCAGTTCTTC. Its translation: CASSLGRNEQFF.

The V call is TRBV5-5, the J call TRBJ2-7; perhaps TRBD1 as D (6 bases). The CDR3 spans 15 residues. Germline values: CDR1 SGHKS, CDR2 YYEKEE (reference sequence). Trimming removed 3 bases from V and 4 bases from J, with 17 bases in between. The CDR3 DNA reads as TGTGCCAGCAGCTCTGCCGGGACACGCTATTACGAGCAGTACTTC. It is translated as CASSSAGTRYYEQYF.

The chain combines TRBV5-6 with TRBJ1-2; no reliable D call. Per the germline V gene, CDR1 is SGHDT and CDR2 is YYEEEE. The CDR3 is 15 residues long. Trimming left V 4 bases short and J 3 bases short, with 16 bases between. The CDR3: CASSPRRVRDYGYTF. The CDR3 nucleotides read TGTGCCAGCAGCCCAAGACGGGTACGCGACTATGGCTACACCTTC.

The chain uses TRBV7-2 and TRBJ1-4; TRBD1 might be the D (6 bases). The germline V gene encodes CDR1 SGHTA and CDR2 FQGNSA. CDR3 length: 15 amino acids. Trimming removed 5 bases at V and 3 bases at J, with 13 bases between. In DNA, the CDR3 is TGTGCCAGCAGCCCCCGGGGGCCTGCTAATGAAAAACTGTTTTTT. Its protein product is CASSPRGPANEKLFF.

V is TRBV6-5 and J is TRBJ1-1; possibly TRBD1 for D (5 bases). Trimming took 4 bases from V and 3 from J, leaving 18 bases between them. The CDR3 consists of 16 residues. Germline assignment: CDR1 MNHEY and CDR2 SVGAGI. The CDR3 loop reads CASSSSSGTRDTEAFF. As DNA, the CDR3 is TGTGCCAGCAGTTCTTCCTCAGGGACCCGGGACACTGAAGCTTTCTTT.

The chain couples TRBV2 to TRBJ2-7, with 11 bases identical to TRBD2. V gave up 8 bases and J gave up 2 bases; unmatched junction bases: 11. The CDR3 runs to 16 residues. The germline V gene has CDR1 SNHLY and CDR2 FYNNEI. As DNA, the CDR3 is TGTGCCAGCGGGAGCCCCGGACTAGCGGGCACCTACGAGCAGTACTTC. Translation: CASGSPGLAGTYEQYF.

This chain joins TRBV2 and TRBJ1-1; possible D gene TRBD1, 5 bases. Between the trimmed V and J ends, which lost 4 bases and 2 bases, there was a span of 8 bases. There are 13 residues in the CDR3. Per germline, CDR1 SNHLY and CDR2 FYNNEI. The CDR3 DNA reads TGTGCCAGCAGTGGACAGCTTAACACTGAAGCTTTCTTT. Its protein product is CASSGQLNTEAFF.

This sequence joins TRBV29-1 and TRBJ2-7; 8 nucleotides line up with TRBD1. The junction had 10 bases not matched to a gene; V was cut back by 7 bases and J by 5 bases. From germline, CDR1 is SQVTM and CDR2 ANQGSEA. The CDR3 has 13 amino acids. The CDR3 reads CSAETGVGHEQYF. The CDR3 DNA reads as TGCAGCGCGGAGACAGGGGTGGGCCACGAGCAGTACTTC.

The gene calls are TRBV6-5 and TRBJ2-7, with D maybe TRBD2 (6 bases). The germline gives CDR1 MNHEY, CDR2 SVGAGI. This CDR3 is built from 15 residues. V was cut by 2 bases and J by 2 bases, with 13 bases left in between. This chain's CDR3 is CASSYAGWGAYEQYF. The CDR3 coding sequence is TGTGCCAGCAGTTACGCGGGGTGGGGCGCCTACGAGCAGTACTTC.

The chain couples TRBV6-5 to TRBJ2-1; possibly TRBD2 for D (6 bases). This CDR3 has 14 residues. The germline gives CDR1 MNHEY, CDR2 SVGAGI. Deletions cut 2 bases from V and 8 bases from J, with 13 bases between. The CDR3 DNA sequence: TGTGCCAGCAGTTACGAACCGGGGGTCTATGAGCAGTTCTTC. Residues: CASSYEPGVYEQFF.

The gene calls are TRBV18 and TRBJ2-7; D possibly corresponds to TRBD1 (5 bases). This CDR3 region has 16 residues. V dropped 3 bases and J dropped 3 bases, with 18 bases sitting between them. Germline V gene data show CDR1 as KGHSH and CDR2 as LQKENI. This CDR3 reads CASSPPGGRVIYEQYF. For the CDR3, the DNA is TGTGCCAGCTCACCCCCGGGCGGCAGGGTCATCTACGAGCAGTACTTC.

V gene TRBV28 combines with J gene TRBJ2-6; a weak D match, TRBD1 (6 bases). V lost 6 bases and J 10 bases, leaving 13 bases between the germline ends. The CDR3 consists of 13 residues. Germline CDR1 and CDR2: MDHEN and SYDVKM. CDR3 nucleotides: TGTGCCAGCAGCATCCCGGACAGAAACGTCCTGACTTTC. Amino acid sequence: CASSIPDRNVLTF.

The rearrangement links TRBV6-5 to TRBJ2-3; perhaps TRBD2 as D (5 bases). The CDR3 consists of 13 residues. Germline-derived CDR1 and CDR2 are MNHEY and SVGAGI. Trimming pared 0 bases from V and 8 bases from J, leaving 9 bases between. The CDR3 loop reads CASSYSMAGTQYF. For the CDR3, the DNA is TGTGCCAGCAGTTACTCGATGGCGGGTACGCAGTATTTT.

J is TRBJ1-4 and V is TRBV30, with D tentatively TRBD1 (5 bases). CDR1 is GTSNPN, CDR2 SVGIG, per germline (reference sequence). This CDR3 has 13 amino acids. Trimming cost V 0 bases and J 5 bases, with 7 bases left between them. CDR3 sequence (DNA): TGTGCCTGGAGTGTAAGGGGAAATGAAAAACTGTTTTTT. Its protein is CAWSVRGNEKLFF.

This clone was seen more than once but under ten times. The chain links TRBV5-6 to TRBJ1-6, with D unresolved. This CDR3 is built from 13 residues. V lost 0 bases, J lost 7 bases, and 5 bases lay in between. Germline CDR1 SGHDT, CDR2 YYEEEE. The CDR3: CASSLGLNSPLHF. CDR3 DNA: TGTGCCAGCAGCTTGGGTCTGAATTCACCCCTCCACTTT.

The rearrangement joins TRBV11-3 to TRBJ2-7; a possible D gene is TRBD2 (6 bases). This CDR3 comprises 15 residues. Per germline, CDR1 SGHNT and CDR2 YENEEA. The ends were cut back, 1 base at V and 7 bases at J, with 17 bases in the middle. In DNA, the CDR3 is TGTGCCAGCAGCTTAGTCCCCAGGGTGGCGGGAGAGCAGTACTTC. Translated, it gives CASSLVPRVAGEQYF.

The chain joins TRBV5-4 to TRBJ1-2; D ambiguous. Trimming cost V 0 bases and J 8 bases, with 17 bases left between them. Germline V lookup: CDR1 SGHNT, CDR2 YYREEE (reference sequence). The CDR3 runs to 15 residues. The chain's CDR3 is CASSLGEWAGDGYTF. CDR3 nucleotide sequence: TGTGCCAGCAGCTTGGGGGAGTGGGCCGGTGACGGCTACACCTTC.